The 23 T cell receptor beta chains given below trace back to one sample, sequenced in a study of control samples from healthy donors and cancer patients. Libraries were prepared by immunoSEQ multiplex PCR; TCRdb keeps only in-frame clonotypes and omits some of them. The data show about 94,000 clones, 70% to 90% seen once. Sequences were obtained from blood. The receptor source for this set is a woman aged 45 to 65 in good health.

The CDR3 nucleotides read TGTGCCAGCAGCGCAAACAGGGAATCTAATGAAAAACTGTTTTTT. Translating gives CASSANRESNEKLFF. The rearrangement joins TRBV9 to TRBJ1-4; D is possibly TRBD1 (6 bases). Trimming cost V 3 bases and J 3 bases, with 12 bases left between them. Germline assignment: CDR1 SGDLS and CDR2 YYNGEE. The CDR3 is 15 amino acids. The full variable domain, with the rest looked up from reference TRBV9 and TRBJ1-4, is DSGVTQTPKHLITATGQRVTLRCSPRSGDLSVYWYQQSLDQGLQFLIQYYNGEERAKGNILERFSAQQFPDLHSELNLSSLELGDSALYFCASSANRESNEKLFFGSGTQLSVL.

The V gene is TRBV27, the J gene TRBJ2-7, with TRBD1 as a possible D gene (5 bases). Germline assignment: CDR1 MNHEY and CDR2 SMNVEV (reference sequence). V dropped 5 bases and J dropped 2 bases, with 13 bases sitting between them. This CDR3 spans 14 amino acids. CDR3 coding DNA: TGTGCCAGCAGTCCCGCGACAGCCACCTACGAGCAGTACTTC. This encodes CASSPATATYEQYF.

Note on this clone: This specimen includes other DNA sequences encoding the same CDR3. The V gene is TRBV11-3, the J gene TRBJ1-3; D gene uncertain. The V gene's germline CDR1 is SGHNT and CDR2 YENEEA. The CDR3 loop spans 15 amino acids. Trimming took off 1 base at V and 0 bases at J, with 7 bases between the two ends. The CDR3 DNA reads TGTGCCAGCAGCTTAGGAGGCTACTCTGGAAACACCATATATTTT. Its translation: CASSLGGYSGNTIYF.

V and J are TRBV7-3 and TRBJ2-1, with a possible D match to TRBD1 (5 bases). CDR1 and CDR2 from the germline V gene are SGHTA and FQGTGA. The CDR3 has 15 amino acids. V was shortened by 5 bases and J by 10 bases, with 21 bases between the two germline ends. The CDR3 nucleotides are TGTGCCAGCAGCCCGACCCGGACCAGGGTCGGGGAGCAGTTCTTC. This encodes CASSPTRTRVGEQFF.

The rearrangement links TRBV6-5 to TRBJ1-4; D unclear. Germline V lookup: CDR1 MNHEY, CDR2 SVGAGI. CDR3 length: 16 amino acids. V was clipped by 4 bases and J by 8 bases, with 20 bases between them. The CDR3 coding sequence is TGTGCCAGCAGTTTTTCCTTTAATATGTACTCCGAAAAACTGTTTTTT. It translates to CASSFSFNMYSEKLFF.

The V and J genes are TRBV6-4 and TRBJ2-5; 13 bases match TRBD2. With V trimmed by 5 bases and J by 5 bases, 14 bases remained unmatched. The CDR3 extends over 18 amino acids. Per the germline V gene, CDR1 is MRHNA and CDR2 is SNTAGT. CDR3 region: CASSFPSGTSGIWETQYF. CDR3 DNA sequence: TGTGCCAGCAGTTTCCCGAGCGGGACTAGCGGGATTTGGGAGACCCAGTACTTC.

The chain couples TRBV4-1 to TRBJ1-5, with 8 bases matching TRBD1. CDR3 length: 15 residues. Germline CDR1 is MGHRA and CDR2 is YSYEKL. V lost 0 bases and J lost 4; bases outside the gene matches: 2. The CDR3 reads CASSQDWDRNQPQHF. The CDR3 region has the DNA TGCGCCAGCAGCCAAGACTGGGACAGGAATCAGCCCCAGCATTTT.

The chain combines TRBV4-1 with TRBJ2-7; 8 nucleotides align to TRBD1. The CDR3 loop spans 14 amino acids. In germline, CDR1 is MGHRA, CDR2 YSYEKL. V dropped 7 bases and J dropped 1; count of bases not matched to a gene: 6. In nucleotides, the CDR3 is TGCGCCAGCAAACGAACAGGGGGATCCTACGAGCAGTACTTC. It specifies CASKRTGGSYEQYF.

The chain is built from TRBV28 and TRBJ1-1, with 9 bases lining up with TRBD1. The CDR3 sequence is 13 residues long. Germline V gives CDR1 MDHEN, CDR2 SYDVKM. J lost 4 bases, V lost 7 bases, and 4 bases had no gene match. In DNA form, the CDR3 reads TGTGCCAGCACCAACAGGGGGCCCACTGAAGCTTTCTTT. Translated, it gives CASTNRGPTEAFF.

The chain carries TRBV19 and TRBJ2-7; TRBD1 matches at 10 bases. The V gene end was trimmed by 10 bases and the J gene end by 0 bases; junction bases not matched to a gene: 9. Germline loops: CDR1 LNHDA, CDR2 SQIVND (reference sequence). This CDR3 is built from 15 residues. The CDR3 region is CATIHRTGGSYEQYF. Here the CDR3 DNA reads TGTGCCACCATTCACAGGACAGGGGGCTCCTACGAGCAGTACTTC.

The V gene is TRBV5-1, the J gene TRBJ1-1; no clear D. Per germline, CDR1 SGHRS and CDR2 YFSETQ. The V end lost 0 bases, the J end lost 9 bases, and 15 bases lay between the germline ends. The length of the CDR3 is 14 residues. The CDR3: CASSLEPMKGKAFF. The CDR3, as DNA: TGCGCCAGCAGCTTGGAGCCGATGAAGGGAAAAGCTTTCTTT.

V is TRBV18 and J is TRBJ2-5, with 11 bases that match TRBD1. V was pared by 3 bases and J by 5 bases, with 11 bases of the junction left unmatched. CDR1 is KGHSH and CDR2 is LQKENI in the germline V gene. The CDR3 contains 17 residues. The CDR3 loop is CASSPRTGGYGGETQYF. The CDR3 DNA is TGTGCCAGCTCACCGAGGACAGGGGGCTATGGTGGGGAGACCCAGTACTTC.

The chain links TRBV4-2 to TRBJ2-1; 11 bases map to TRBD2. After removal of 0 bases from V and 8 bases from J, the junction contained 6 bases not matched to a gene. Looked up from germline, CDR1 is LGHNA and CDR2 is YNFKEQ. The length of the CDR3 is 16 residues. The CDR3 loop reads CASSQETSGRKDEQFF. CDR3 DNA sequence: TGTGCCAGCAGCCAAGAAACTAGCGGGAGAAAGGATGAGCAGTTCTTC.

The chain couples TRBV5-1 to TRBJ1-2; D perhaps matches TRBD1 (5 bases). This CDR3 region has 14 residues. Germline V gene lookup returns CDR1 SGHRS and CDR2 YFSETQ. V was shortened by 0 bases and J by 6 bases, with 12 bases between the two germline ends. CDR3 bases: TGCGCCAGCAGCTTGGGGGGCTCGAGGGATGGCTACACCTTC. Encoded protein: CASSLGGSRDGYTF.

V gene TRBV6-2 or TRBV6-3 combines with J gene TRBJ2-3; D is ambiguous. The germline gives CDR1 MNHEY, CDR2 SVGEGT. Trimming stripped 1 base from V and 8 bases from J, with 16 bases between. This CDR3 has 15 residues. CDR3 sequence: CASSYFRALDFTQYF. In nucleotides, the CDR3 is TGTGCCAGCAGTTACTTCCGGGCGCTGGATTTTACGCAGTATTTT.

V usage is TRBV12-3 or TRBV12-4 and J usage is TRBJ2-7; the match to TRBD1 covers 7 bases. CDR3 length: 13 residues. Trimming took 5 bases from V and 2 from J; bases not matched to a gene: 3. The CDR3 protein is CASSHRGTYEQYF. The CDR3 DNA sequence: TGTGCCAGCAGTCACAGGGGCACCTACGAGCAGTACTTC.

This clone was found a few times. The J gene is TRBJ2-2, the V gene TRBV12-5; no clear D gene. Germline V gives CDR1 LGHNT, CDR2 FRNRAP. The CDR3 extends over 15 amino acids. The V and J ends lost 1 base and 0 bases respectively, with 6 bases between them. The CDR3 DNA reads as TGTGCTAGTGGTTTGGGGATCTCGAACACCGGGGAGCTGTTTTTT. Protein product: CASGLGISNTGELFF. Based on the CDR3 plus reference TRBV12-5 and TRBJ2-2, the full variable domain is DARVTQTPRHKVTEMGQEVTMRCQPILGHNTVFWYRQTMMQGLELLAYFRNRAPLDDSGMPKDRFSAEMPDATLATLKIQPSEPRDSAVYFCASGLGISNTGELFFGEGSRLTVL.

Here the CDR3 DNA reads TGTGCCAGCAGTGCAGGGGAGCACACTAATGAAAAACTGTTTTTT. This translates into CASSAGEHTNEKLFF. The chain joins TRBV2 to TRBJ1-4; TRBD1 might be the D (6 bases). Trimming stripped 4 bases from V and 2 bases from J, with 11 bases between. Per the germline V gene, CDR1 is SNHLY and CDR2 is FYNNEI. The CDR3 is 15 residues long.

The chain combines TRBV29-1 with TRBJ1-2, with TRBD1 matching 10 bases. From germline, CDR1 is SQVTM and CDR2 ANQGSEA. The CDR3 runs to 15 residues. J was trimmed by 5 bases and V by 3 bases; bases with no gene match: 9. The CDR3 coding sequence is TGCAGCGTTGACCTTTCAGGACAGGGGGGGTATGGCTACACCTTC. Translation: CSVDLSGQGGYGYTF. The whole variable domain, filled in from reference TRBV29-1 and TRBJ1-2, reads SAVISQKPSRDICQRGTSLTIQCQVDSQVTMMFWYRQQPGQSLTLIATANQGSEATYESGFVIDKFPISRPNLTFSTLTVSNMSPEDSSIYLCSVDLSGQGGYGYTFGSGTRLTVV.

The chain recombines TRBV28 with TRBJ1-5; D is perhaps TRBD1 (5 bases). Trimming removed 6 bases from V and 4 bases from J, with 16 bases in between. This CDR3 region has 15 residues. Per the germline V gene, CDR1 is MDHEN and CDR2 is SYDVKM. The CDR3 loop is CASRRGRDGNQPQHF. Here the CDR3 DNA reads TGTGCCAGCAGGAGGGGCCGGGACGGGAATCAGCCCCAGCATTTT.

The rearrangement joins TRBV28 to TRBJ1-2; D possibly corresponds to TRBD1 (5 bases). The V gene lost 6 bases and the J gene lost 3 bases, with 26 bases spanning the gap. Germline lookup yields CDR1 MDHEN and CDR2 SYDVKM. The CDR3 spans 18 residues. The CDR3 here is CASSATIDSFWGDYGYTF. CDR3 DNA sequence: TGTGCCAGCAGCGCAACCATCGACAGTTTCTGGGGAGACTATGGCTACACCTTC.

The CDR3 region is CASSERTESSGNTIYF. CDR3 in DNA: TGTGCCAGCAGTGAGCGGACGGAAAGCTCTGGAAACACCATATATTTT. This sequence joins TRBV6-4 and TRBJ1-3; the D is unclear. Germline V gene lookup returns CDR1 MRHNA and CDR2 SNTAGT. V lost 3 bases and J 0 bases, leaving 12 bases between the germline ends. The CDR3 sequence is 16 residues long.

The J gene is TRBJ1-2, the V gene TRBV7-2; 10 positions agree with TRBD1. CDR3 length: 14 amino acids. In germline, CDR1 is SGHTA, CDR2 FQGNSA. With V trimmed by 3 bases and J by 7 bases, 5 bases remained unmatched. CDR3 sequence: CASSLDRGAFGYTF. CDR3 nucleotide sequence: TGTGCCAGCAGCTTGGACAGGGGGGCCTTTGGCTACACCTTC. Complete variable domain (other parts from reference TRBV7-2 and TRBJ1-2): GAGVSQSPSNKVTEKGKDVELRCDPISGHTALYWYRQSLGQGLEFLIYFQGNSAPDKSGLPSDRFSAERTGGSVSTLTIQRTQQEDSAVYLCASSLDRGAFGYTFGSGTRLTVV.